One sample yielded the 9 T cell receptor beta chains listed below, sequenced in a study of shared clonotypes between healthy human individuals. TCRdb's table, derived via immunoSEQ multiplex PCR, lists solely in-frame clones and lacks some. The profile covers about 480,000 clones, with roughly 78% appearing a single time and 10% to 15% taken by the ten largest. The sample was PBMCs. The receptors originated from a woman in her 40s in good health. Some clones in this sample may be carry-over from other donors' samples.

This clone was seen just once. The chain has TRBV4-3 and TRBJ1-2; D remains unclear. Trimming cost V 0 bases and J 3 bases, with 11 bases left between them. Germline V gives CDR1 LGHNA, CDR2 YSLEER. The CDR3 has 15 amino acids. CDR3 in DNA: TGCGCCAGCAGCCAAGAAAGGTTTCTATACTATGGCTACACCTTC. This sequence encodes CASSQERFLYYGYTF.

The V gene is TRBV28, the J gene TRBJ2-5; 8 bases align to TRBD2. The CDR3 has 15 amino acids. Trimming took 2 bases from V and 5 from J; bases not matched to a gene: 7. Looked up from germline, CDR1 is MDHEN and CDR2 is SYDVKM. For the CDR3, the DNA is TGTGCCAGCAGTTTACGGGAGGGGTTACGGGAGACCCAGTACTTC. Its protein product is CASSLREGLRETQYF.

This chain links TRBV15 with TRBJ2-2; 8 nucleotides align to TRBD1. Germline assignment: CDR1 LNHNV and CDR2 YYDKDF (reference sequence). CDR3 length equals 15 residues. V gave up 4 bases and J gave up 7 bases; unmatched junction bases: 8. The CDR3 region has the DNA TGTGCCACCAGCAAAGGGCAGGGGGCTAACGGGGAGCTGTTTTTT. Protein sequence: CATSKGQGANGELFF.

The V gene is TRBV4-3, the J gene TRBJ2-3, with 11 bases identical to TRBD2. CDR1 is LGHNA and CDR2 is YSLEER in the germline V gene. This CDR3 region has 18 residues. The ends lost 1 base at V and 6 bases at J; junction bases unmatched: 12. CDR3 sequence reads: CASSQGESSGRAFDTQYF. CDR3 in DNA: TGCGCCAGCAGCCAAGGGGAGAGTAGCGGGAGGGCTTTTGATACGCAGTATTTT.

The chain couples TRBV7-8 to TRBJ2-2, with a weak D call TRBD2 (5 bases). The CDR3 is 16 amino acids. The V and J ends lost 9 bases and 0 bases respectively, with 17 bases between them. Germline CDR1 SGHVS, CDR2 FQNEAQ. The CDR3 bases are TGTGCCAGTCATCTGAAGAGGGTTTCGAACACCGGGGAGCTGTTTTTT. This encodes CASHLKRVSNTGELFF.

The chain combines TRBV30 with TRBJ1-1; the D is unclear. Germline V gene data show CDR1 as GTSNPN and CDR2 as SVGIG (reference sequence). The CDR3 has 13 residues. The ends were cut back, 0 bases at V and 3 bases at J, with 8 bases in the middle. The CDR3 DNA is TGTGCCTGGAGTGTAAACAGAGACACTGAAGCTTTCTTT. It specifies CAWSVNRDTEAFF.

The CDR3 bases are TGTGCCAGCAGCCTCCGTTTTGGTAGCGGGAGGAGGGACAATGAGCAGTTCTTC. This codes for CASSLRFGSGRRDNEQFF. The chain combines TRBV14 with TRBJ2-1, with 10 bases matching TRBD2. Germline V gene sequence: CDR1 SGHDN, CDR2 FVKESK. V gave up 4 bases and J gave up 5 bases; unmatched junction bases: 14. The CDR3 has 18 amino acids.

CDR3 amino acids: CASSERIPNTEAFF. The CDR3 nucleotides read TGCGCCAGCAGCGAAAGGATCCCGAACACTGAAGCTTTCTTT. The V gene is TRBV5-1, the J gene TRBJ1-1; D unclear. Germline lookup yields CDR1 SGHRS and CDR2 YFSETQ. This CDR3 is 14 amino acids long. V was trimmed by 4 bases and J by 1 base, leaving 11 bases between them.

The chain employs TRBV27 and TRBJ2-3, with D maybe TRBD1 (5 bases). Germline assignment: CDR1 MNHEY and CDR2 SMNVEV (reference sequence). The CDR3 totals 13 residues. Trimming removed 3 bases at V and 4 bases at J, with 8 bases between. The CDR3 is CASSFVGADTQYF. CDR3 bases: TGTGCCAGCAGTTTCGTAGGGGCAGATACGCAGTATTTT.